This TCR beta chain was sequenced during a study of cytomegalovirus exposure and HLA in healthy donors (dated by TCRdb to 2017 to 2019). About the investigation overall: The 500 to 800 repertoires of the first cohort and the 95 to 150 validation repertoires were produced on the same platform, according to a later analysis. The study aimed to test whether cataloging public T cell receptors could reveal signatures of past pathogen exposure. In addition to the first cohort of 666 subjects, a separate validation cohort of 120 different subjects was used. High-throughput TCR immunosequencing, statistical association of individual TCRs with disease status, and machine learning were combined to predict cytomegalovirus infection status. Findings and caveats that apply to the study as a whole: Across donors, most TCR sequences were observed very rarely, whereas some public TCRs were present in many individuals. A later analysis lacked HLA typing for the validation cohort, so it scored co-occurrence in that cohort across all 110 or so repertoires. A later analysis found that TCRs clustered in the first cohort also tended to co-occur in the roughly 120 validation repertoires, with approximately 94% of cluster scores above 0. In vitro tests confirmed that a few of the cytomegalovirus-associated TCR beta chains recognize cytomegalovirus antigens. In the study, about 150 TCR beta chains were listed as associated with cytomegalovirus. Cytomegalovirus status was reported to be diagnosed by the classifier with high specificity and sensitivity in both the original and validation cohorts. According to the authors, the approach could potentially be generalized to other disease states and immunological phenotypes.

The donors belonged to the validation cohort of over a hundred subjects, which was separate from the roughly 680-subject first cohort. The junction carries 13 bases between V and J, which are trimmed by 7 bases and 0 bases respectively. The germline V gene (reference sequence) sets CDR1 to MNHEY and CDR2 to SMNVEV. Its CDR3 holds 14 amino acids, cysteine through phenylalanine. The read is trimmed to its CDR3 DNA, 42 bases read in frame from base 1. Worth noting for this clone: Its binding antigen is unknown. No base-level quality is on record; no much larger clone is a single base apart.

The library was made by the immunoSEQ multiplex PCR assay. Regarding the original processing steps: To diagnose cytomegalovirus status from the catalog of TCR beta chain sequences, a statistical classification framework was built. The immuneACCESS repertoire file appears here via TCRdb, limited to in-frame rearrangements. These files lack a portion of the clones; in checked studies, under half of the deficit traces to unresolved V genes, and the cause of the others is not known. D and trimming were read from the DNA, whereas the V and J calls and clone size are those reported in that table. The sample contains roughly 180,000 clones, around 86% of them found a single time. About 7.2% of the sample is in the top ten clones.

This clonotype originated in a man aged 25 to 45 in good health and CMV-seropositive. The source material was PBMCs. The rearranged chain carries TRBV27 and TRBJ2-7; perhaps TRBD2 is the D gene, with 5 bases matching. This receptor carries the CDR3 CASKLGGSSYEQYF. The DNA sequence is TGTGCCAGCAAACTAGGTGGCAGCTCCTACGAGCAGTACTTC.